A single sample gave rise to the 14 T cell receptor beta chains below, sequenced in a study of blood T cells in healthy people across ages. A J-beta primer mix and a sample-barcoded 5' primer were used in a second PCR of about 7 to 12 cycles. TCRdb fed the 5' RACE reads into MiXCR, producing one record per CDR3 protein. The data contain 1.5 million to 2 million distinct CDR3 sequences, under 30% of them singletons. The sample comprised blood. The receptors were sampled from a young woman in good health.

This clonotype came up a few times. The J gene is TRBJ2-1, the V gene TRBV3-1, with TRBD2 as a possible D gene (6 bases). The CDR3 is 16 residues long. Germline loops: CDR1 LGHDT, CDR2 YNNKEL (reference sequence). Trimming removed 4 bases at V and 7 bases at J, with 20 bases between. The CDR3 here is CASSPIRDSRGNEQFF. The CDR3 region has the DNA TGTGCCAGCAGCCCGATCCGGGACTCGAGAGGGAATGAGCAGTTCTTC.

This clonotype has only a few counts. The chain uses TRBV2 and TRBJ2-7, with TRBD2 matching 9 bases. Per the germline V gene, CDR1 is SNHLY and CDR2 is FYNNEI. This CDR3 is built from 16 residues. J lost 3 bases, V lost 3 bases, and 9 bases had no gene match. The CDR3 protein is CASSEGGLAGNYEQYF. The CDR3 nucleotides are TGTGCCAGCAGTGAGGGGGGTCTAGCGGGGAACTACGAGCAGTACTTC.

CDR3 sequence reads: CASSQALTAGYEQYF. In DNA form, the CDR3 reads TGCGCCAGCAGCCAAGCCCTCACGGCGGGGTACGAGCAGTACTTC. The V and J genes are TRBV4-3 and TRBJ2-7, with D tentatively TRBD2 (6 bases). Germline CDR1 and CDR2: LGHNA and YSLEER. The ends were cut back, 1 base at V and 4 bases at J, with 14 bases in the middle. This CDR3 comprises 15 residues.

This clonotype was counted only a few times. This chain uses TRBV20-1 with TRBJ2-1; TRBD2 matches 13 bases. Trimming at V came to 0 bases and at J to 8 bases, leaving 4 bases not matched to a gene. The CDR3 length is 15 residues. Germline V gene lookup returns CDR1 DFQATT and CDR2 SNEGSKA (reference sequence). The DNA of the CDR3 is TGCAGTGCTAGAGATGGACTAGCGGGAGAGGATGAGCAGTTCTTC. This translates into CSARDGLAGEDEQFF.

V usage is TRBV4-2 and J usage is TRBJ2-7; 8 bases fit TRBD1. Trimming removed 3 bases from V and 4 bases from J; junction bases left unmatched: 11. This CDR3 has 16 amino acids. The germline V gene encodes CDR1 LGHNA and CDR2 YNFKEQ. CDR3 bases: TGTGCCAGCAGCCATGGGATGGACAGGGAGGTTTACGAGCAGTACTTC. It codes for CASSHGMDREVYEQYF.

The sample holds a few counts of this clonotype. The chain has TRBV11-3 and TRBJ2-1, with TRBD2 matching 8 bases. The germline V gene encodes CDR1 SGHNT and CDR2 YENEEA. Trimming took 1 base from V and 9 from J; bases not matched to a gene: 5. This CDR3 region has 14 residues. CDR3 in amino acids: CASSLGGLVSEQFF. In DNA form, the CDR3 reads TGTGCCAGCAGCTTAGGGGGACTAGTCAGTGAGCAGTTCTTC. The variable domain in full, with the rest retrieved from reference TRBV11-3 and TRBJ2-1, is EAGVVQSPRYKIIEKKQPVAFWCNPISGHNTLYWYLQNLGQGPELLIRYENEEAVDDSQLPKDRFSAERLKGVDSTLKIQPAELGDSAVYLCASSLGGLVSEQFFGPGTRLTVL.

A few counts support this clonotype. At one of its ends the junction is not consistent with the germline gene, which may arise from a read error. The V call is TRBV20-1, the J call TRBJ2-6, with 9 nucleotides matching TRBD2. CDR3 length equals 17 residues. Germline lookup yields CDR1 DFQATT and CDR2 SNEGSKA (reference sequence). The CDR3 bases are TGCAGTGCTAGAGGTAGCGGGAGTTTTCCTGGGGCCAACGTCCCGACTTTC. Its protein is CSARGSGSFPGANVPTF.

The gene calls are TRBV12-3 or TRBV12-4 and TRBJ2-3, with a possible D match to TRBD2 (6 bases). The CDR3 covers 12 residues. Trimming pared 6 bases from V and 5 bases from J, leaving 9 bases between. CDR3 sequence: CASRVEGDTQYF. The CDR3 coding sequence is TGTGCCAGCAGGGTGGAGGGAGATACGCAGTATTTT.

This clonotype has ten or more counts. In DNA, the CDR3 is TGTGCCAGCAGCGGACTCTGGGAGACCCAGTACTTC. This translates into CASSGLWETQYF. This sequence joins TRBV7-9 and TRBJ2-5, with a tentative D call TRBD2 (5 bases). V lost 5 bases and J lost 5, with 9 bases in between. This CDR3 is built from 12 residues. From germline, CDR1 is SEHNR and CDR2 FQNEAQ (reference sequence).

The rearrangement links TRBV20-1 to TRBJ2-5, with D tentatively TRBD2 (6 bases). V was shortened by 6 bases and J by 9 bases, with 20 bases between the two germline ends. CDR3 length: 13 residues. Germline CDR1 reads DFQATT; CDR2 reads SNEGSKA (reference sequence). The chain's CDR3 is CSARRAEAEAQYF. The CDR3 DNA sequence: TGCAGTGCAAGGAGGGCCGAGGCGGAGGCCCAGTACTTC.

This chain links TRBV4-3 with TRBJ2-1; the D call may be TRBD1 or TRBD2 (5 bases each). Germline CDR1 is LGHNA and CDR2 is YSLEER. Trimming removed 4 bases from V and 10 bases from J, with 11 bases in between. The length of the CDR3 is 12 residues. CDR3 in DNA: TGCGCCAGCAGCCCCCTGTGGGGGGAGCAGTTCTTC. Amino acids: CASSPLWGEQFF.

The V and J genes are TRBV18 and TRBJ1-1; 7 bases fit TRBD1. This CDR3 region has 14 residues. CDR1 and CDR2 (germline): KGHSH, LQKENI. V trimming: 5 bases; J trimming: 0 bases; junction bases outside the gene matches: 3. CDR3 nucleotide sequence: TGTGCCAGCTCAGAACAGGGGATGAACACTGAAGCTTTCTTT. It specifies CASSEQGMNTEAFF.

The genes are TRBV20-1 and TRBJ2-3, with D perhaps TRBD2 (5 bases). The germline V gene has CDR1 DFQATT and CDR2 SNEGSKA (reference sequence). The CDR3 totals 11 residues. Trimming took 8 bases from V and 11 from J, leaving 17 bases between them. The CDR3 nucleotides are TGCAGTCGGCAGGTCGAGGGTGGGCAGTATTTT. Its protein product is CSRQVEGGQYF.

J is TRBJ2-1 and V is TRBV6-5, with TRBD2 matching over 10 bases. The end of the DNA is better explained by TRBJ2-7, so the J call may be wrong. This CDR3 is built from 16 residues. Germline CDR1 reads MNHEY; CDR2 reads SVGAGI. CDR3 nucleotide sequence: TGTGCCAGCACCGGAAGACTAGCGGGTACCTACAATGAGCAGTACTTC. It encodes CASTGRLAGTYNEQYF.